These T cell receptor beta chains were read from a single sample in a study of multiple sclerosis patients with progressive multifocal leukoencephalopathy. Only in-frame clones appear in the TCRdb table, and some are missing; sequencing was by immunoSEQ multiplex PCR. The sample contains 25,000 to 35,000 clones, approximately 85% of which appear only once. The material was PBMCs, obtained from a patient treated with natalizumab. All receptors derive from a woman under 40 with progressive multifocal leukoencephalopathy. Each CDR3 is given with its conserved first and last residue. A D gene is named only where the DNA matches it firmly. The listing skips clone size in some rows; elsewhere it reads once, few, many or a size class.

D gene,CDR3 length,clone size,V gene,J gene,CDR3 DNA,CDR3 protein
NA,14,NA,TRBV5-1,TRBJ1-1,TGCGCCAGCAGCTTGGAAGGGGAAAACACTGAAGCTTTCTTT,CASSLEGENTEAFF
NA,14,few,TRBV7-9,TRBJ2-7,TGTGCCAGCAGCTCCAGCGAGGGACCCTACGAGCAGTACTTC,CASSSSEGPYEQYF
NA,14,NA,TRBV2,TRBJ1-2,TGTGCCAGCAGCAGCCAACTGGTTAACTATGGCTACACCTTC,CASSSQLVNYGYTF
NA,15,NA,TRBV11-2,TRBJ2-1,TGTGCCAGCAGTCCCGGGAGCGGCACCTACAATGAGCAGTTCTTC,CASSPGSGTYNEQFF
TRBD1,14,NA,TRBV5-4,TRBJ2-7,TGTGCCAGCAGCCCTAGGCAGGGACAGTACGAGCAGTACTTC,CASSPRQGQYEQYF
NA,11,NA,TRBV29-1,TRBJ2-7,TGCAGCGTTGGAAGGGCCTACGAGCAGTACTTC,CSVGRAYEQYF
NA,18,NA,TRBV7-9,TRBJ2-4,TGTGCCATTCTAATTTCCCCCCCGGGCCCGGTAGCCAAAAACATTCAGTACTTC,CAILISPPGPVAKNIQYF
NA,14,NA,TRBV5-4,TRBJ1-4,TGTGCCAGCAGCTCCCCGGAGGAGGCCGAAAAACTGTTTTTT,CASSSPEEAEKLFF
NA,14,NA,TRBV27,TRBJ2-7,TGTGCCAGCAGTTTCGGGTTCCGCGCTGGCGAGCAGTACTTC,CASSFGFRAGEQYF
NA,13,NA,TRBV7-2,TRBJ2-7,TGTGCCAGCAGCTTAGGCCAGCTCAACGAGCAGTACTTC,CASSLGQLNEQYF
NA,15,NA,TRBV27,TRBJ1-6,TGTGCCAGCAGTCCCGGGGGTCCTGGGATTTCACCCCTCCACTTT,CASSPGGPGISPLHF
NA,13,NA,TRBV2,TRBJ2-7,TGTGCCAGCAGTCTTACCGGGACCTACGAGCAGTACTTC,CASSLTGTYEQYF
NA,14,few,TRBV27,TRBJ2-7,TGTGCCAGCAGTTTCGGGTCCTCCTTGGGCGAGCAGTACTTC,CASSFGSSLGEQYF
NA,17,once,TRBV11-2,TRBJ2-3,TGTGCCAGCAGCTTAGTACGGGCCGGGGGTATGACAGATACGCAGTATTTT,CASSLVRAGGMTDTQYF
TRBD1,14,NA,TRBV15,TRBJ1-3,TGTGCCACCAGCAGCGACAGGGATGGAAACACCATATATTTT,CATSSDRDGNTIYF
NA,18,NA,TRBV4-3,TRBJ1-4,TGCGCCAGCAGCCAAGATCCTTTGAGTACGGGGTATGGTGAAAAACTGTTTTTT,CASSQDPLSTGYGEKLFF
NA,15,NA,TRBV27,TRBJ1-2,TGTGCCAGCAGTTTATCCCCGGGAGACCCTTACGGCTACACCTTC,CASSLSPGDPYGYTF
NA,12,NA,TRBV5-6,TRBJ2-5,TGTGCCAGCAGCTTGGGGGCAGAGACCCAGTACTTC,CASSLGAETQYF
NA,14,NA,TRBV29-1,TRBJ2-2,TGCAGCGTTGACGGGTTAGGGAACACCGGGGAGCTGTTTTTT,CSVDGLGNTGELFF
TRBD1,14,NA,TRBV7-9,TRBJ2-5,TGTGCCAGCAGCTTAGCAAGGGGGCAGGTGACCCAGTACTTC,CASSLARGQVTQYF
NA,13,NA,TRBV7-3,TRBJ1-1,TGTGCCAGCAGTCCAGGAATGAACACTGAAGCTTTCTTT,CASSPGMNTEAFF
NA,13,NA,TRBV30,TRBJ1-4,TGTGCCCAAAGGTCTTTCGACGGTGAAAAACTGTTTTTT,CAQRSFDGEKLFF
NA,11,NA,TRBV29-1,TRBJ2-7,TGCAGCGTTGACGGGGGCAACGAGCAGTACTTC,CSVDGGNEQYF
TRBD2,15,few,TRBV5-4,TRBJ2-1,TGTGCCAGCAGCCTGGCCAGCGGGGCTAACAATGAGCAGTTCTTC,CASSLASGANNEQFF
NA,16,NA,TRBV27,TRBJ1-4,TGTGCCAGCAGTTCATCCTGGGCGGGGGGCGGTGAAAAACTGTTTTTT,CASSSSWAGGGEKLFF
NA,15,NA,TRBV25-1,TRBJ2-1,TGTGCCAGCAGGGAATCGGAATCGGCGGGGAATAAGCAGTTCTTC,CASRESESAGNKQFF
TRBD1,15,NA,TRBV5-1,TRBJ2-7,TGCGCCAGCAGCTTGGGGACAGGTTTTGCCTACGAGCAGTACTTC,CASSLGTGFAYEQYF
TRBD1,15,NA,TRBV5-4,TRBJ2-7,TGTGCCAGCAGCGATCCGGACAGGCGCTCCTACGAGCAGTACTTC,CASSDPDRRSYEQYF
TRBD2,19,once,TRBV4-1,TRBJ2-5,TGCGCCAGCAGCCAAGCGGACCACCGGGGACTAGGGAAGAGAGAGACCCAGTACTTC,CASSQADHRGLGKRETQYF